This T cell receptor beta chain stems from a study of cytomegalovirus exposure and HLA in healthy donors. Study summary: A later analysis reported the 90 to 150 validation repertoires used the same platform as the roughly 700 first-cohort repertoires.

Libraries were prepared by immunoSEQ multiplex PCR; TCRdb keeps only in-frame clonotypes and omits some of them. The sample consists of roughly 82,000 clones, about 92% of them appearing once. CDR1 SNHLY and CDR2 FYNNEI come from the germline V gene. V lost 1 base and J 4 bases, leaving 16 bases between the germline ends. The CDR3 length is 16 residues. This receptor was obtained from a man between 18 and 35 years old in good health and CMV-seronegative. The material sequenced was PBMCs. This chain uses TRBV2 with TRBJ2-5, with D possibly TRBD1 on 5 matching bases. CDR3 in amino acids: CASSEEGSAPPETQYF. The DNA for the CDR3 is TGTGCCAGCAGTGAAGAGGGGTCAGCCCCCCCAGAGACCCAGTACTTC.